One sample yielded the 27 T cell receptor beta chains listed below, sequenced in a study of T cells in Graves' hyperthyroidism and ophthalmopathy. Researchers amplified the TCR beta CDR3 regions from RNA transcripts. The HTBI set primed first-round TCR CDR3 RT-PCR. MiXCR was run by TCRdb on the multiplex PCR reads, yielding one entry per CDR3 protein. This sample carries 660,000 or so distinct CDR3 sequences, roughly 20% of them seen once, and the ten largest clones take under 35%. The sequenced material came from blood. The source of these receptors is a man aged 25-45 years with Graves' ophthalmopathy.

This clonotype turned up a few times. V gene TRBV7-3 combines with J gene TRBJ2-5; 10 bases are a match to TRBD2. J gave up 4 bases and V 0 bases, and 8 bases lay outside the gene matches. From germline, CDR1 is SGHTA and CDR2 FQGTGA. CDR3 length equals 17 residues. The CDR3 coding sequence is TGTGCCAGCAGCTTAACCTTTCTAGCGGGAGTCAGAGAGACCCAGTACTTC. Protein sequence: CASSLTFLAGVRETQYF.

To note about this clonotype: No conserved phenylalanine or tryptophan ends this CDR3, so it is likely a read error. The rearrangement uses TRBV6-1 and TRBJ2-7, with TRBD1 matching 11 bases. Losses at the gene ends were 7 bases for V and 0 bases for J; bases not matched to a gene: 5. The CDR3 is 15 amino acids. CDR1 and CDR2 from the germline V gene are MNHNS and SASEGT. CDR3: CASIWTGGSSYEQYL. CDR3 bases: TGTGCCAGCATCTGGACAGGGGGCAGCTCCTACGAGCAGTACCTC.

In this sample, this clonotype turned up many times. The chain is built from TRBV5-1 and TRBJ1-1, with 7 bases aligning to TRBD1. With 0 bases clipped from V and 4 bases from J, the junction kept 6 bases outside the gene matches. This CDR3 spans 15 amino acids. Germline V gene lookup returns CDR1 SGHRS and CDR2 YFSETQ. The CDR3 sequence is CASSLEGRGGTEAFF. DNA of the CDR3: TGCGCCAGCAGCTTGGAAGGCAGGGGGGGCACTGAAGCTTTCTTT.

This clonotype was seen only a few times. This rearrangement joins TRBV28 to TRBJ2-1; 10 nucleotides line up with TRBD1. Germline V gene sequence: CDR1 MDHEN, CDR2 SYDVKM. The CDR3 length is 16 residues. Trimming took 4 bases from V and 4 from J; bases not matched to a gene: 7. The CDR3 DNA reads TGTGCCAGCAGTTCTCAGGACAGGGGGGGGTACAATGAGCAGTTCTTC. This codes for CASSSQDRGGYNEQFF.

V gene TRBV19 combines with J gene TRBJ1-1; tentatively, D is TRBD1 (6 bases). The V end lost 3 bases, the J end lost 1 base, and 12 bases lay between the germline ends. The CDR3 extends over 15 amino acids. In germline, CDR1 is LNHDA, CDR2 SQIVND (reference sequence). The CDR3 reads CASSMPGAANTEAFF. The CDR3 coding sequence is TGTGCCAGTAGTATGCCGGGGGCCGCGAACACTGAAGCTTTCTTT.

V gene TRBV12-3 or TRBV12-4 combines with J gene TRBJ2-1, with D maybe TRBD2 (6 bases). This CDR3 region has 15 residues. Trimming took 7 bases from V and 2 from J, leaving 15 bases between them. The CDR3 reads CASTVSGRTYNEQFF. Here the CDR3 DNA reads TGTGCCAGCACCGTTAGCGGTCGTACCTACAATGAGCAGTTCTTC.

This chain uses TRBV15 with TRBJ2-6; D is ambiguous. V lost 4 bases to trimming and J lost 8 bases, with 18 bases between them. This CDR3 is built from 16 residues. CDR1 LNHNV and CDR2 YYDKDF come from the germline V gene (reference sequence). The CDR3 DNA sequence: TGTGCCACCAGCATTGTACCCGAACATGGCACCAACGTCCTGACTTTC. Translation gives CATSIVPEHGTNVLTF.

In DNA form, the CDR3 reads TGTGCCAGCAGTTTTTCCGGCCTCAGTAGGACCTACGAGCAGTACTTC. Amino acids: CASSFSGLSRTYEQYF. V usage is TRBV27 and J usage is TRBJ2-7, with D unclear. The CDR3 contains 16 residues. The germline gives CDR1 MNHEY, CDR2 SMNVEV (reference sequence). V was cut by 3 bases and J by 2 bases, with 17 bases left in between.

This clonotype was counted between two and nine times. The chain employs TRBV28 and TRBJ2-2; TRBD2 might be the D (6 bases). V was pared by 6 bases and J by 5 bases, with 10 bases between. The germline V gene encodes CDR1 MDHEN and CDR2 SYDVKM. The CDR3 extends over 13 amino acids. The CDR3 region is CASRKRVTGELFF. CDR3 nucleotides: TGTGCCAGCAGAAAGCGGGTAACCGGGGAGCTGTTTTTT.

This clonotype came up a few times. The rearrangement joins TRBV19 to TRBJ2-7; 7 positions match TRBD1. The CDR3 spans 14 residues. Germline-derived CDR1 and CDR2 are LNHDA and SQIVND (reference sequence). Germline trimming cut 3 bases from V and 3 bases from J; bases unmatched to any gene: 5. The CDR3 DNA reads TGTGCCAGTAGTATCCGGGACAGCAGCTACGAGCAGTACTTC. This gives the protein CASSIRDSSYEQYF.

The V and J genes are TRBV6-1 and TRBJ1-4, with D possibly being TRBD1 (5 bases). Germline V gene lookup returns CDR1 MNHNS and CDR2 SASEGT. V shed 7 bases and J shed 7 bases, with 16 bases lying between them. The CDR3 length is 14 residues. The CDR3 nucleotides read TGTGCCAGCACCCCCCGAGGGGAGGTTGAAAAACTGTTTTTT. This encodes CASTPRGEVEKLFF.

The genes are TRBV5-5 and TRBJ2-7; tentatively, D is TRBD1 (6 bases). Germline loops: CDR1 SGHKS, CDR2 YYEKEE (reference sequence). The length of the CDR3 is 14 residues. Trimming took off 5 bases at V and 6 bases at J, with 18 bases between the two ends. The CDR3 DNA reads TGTGCCAGCAGTCACCAGGGGTCTTTTGGCGAGCAGTACTTC. The encoded protein is CASSHQGSFGEQYF.

This clonotype was picked up a small number of times. This rearrangement joins TRBV2 to TRBJ2-1, with a possible D match to TRBD2 (5 bases). The CDR3 length is 14 residues. CDR1 is SNHLY, CDR2 FYNNEI, per germline. V lost 1 base, J lost 8 bases, and 12 bases lay in between. CDR3 DNA sequence: TGTGCCAGCAGTGAAGGAGGACTGGTCCATGAGCAGTTCTTC. It encodes CASSEGGLVHEQFF.

The genes are TRBV6-9 and TRBJ2-1; D may be TRBD2 (5 bases). The V and J ends lost 3 bases and 7 bases respectively, with 19 bases between them. CDR1 MNHGY and CDR2 SVAAGI come from the germline V gene. This CDR3 region has 16 residues. The CDR3 region has the DNA TGTGCCAGCAGTTACCCTCCCCCAGCGAGGGATAATGAGCAGTTCTTC. This gives the protein CASSYPPPARDNEQFF.

This chain connects TRBV9 to TRBJ1-4, with TRBD1 as a possible D gene (6 bases). The CDR3 runs 13 residues. The ends were cut back, 6 bases at V and 8 bases at J, with 14 bases in the middle. Germline values: CDR1 SGDLS, CDR2 YYNGEE. The DNA for the CDR3 is TGTGCCAGCAAAGGTCCAGGGGACGAAAAACTGTTTTTT. As protein: CASKGPGDEKLFF.

This clonotype appeared many times. The V call is TRBV12-3 or TRBV12-4, the J call TRBJ2-1; D is ambiguous. This CDR3 comprises 12 residues. Deletions cut 6 bases from V and 6 bases from J, with 9 bases between. The DNA of the CDR3 is TGTGCCAGCAGCGCTAGGTTCAATGAGCAGTTCTTC. This translates into CASSARFNEQFF.

The chain carries TRBV4-1 and TRBJ2-1; the D is unclear. This CDR3 is 16 amino acids long. Trimming took 1 base from V and 6 from J, leaving 16 bases between them. Per the germline V gene, CDR1 is MGHRA and CDR2 is YSYEKL. DNA for the CDR3: TGCGCCAGCAGCCAAGTAAATCAGGTTTTCGTCAATGAGCAGTTCTTC. Residues: CASSQVNQVFVNEQFF.

This clonotype was detected only a few times. The chain uses TRBV2 and TRBJ1-4, with TRBD1 matching 9 bases. Germline values: CDR1 SNHLY, CDR2 FYNNEI. V lost 3 bases to trimming and J lost 7 bases; unmatched junction nucleotides: 6. There are 15 residues in the CDR3. The CDR3 region is CASSEQTGGIEKLFF. As DNA, the CDR3 is TGTGCCAGCAGTGAGCAGACAGGGGGAATTGAAAAACTGTTTTTT.

This clonotype was detected only a few times. The J gene is TRBJ1-5, the V gene TRBV4-2; tentative D call: TRBD1 (5 bases). The ends were cut back, 0 bases at V and 9 bases at J, with 15 bases in the middle. This CDR3 is built from 15 residues. CDR1 LGHNA and CDR2 YNFKEQ come from the germline V gene. The CDR3 DNA follows: TGTGCCAGCAGCCAAGATCAGGCCGGTACAGGGCCCCAGCATTTT. As protein: CASSQDQAGTGPQHF.

There are many counts of this clonotype. The chain joins TRBV5-1 to TRBJ2-7; the match to TRBD1 covers 7 bases. The CDR3 extends over 14 amino acids. The J segment lost 2 bases and the V segment lost 2 bases, leaving 4 bases of the junction unmatched. Germline CDR1 reads SGHRS; CDR2 reads YFSETQ. The CDR3 loop reads CASSFPDRTYEQYF. The CDR3 region has the DNA TGCGCCAGCAGCTTTCCGGACAGGACCTACGAGCAGTACTTC.

Concerning this clonotype itself: The junction departs from the called germline gene at one end, perhaps through a read error. The chain has TRBV10-2 and TRBJ2-7, with unresolved D. CDR3 length: 13 amino acids. CDR1 is WSHSY, CDR2 SAAADI, per germline. The CDR3 sequence: CASSESAAYEQYF. In DNA form, the CDR3 reads TGCGCTAGCAGTGAGTCGGCCGCATACGAGCAGTACTTC.

The table lists this clonotype with a few counts. The rearrangement joins TRBV30 to TRBJ2-7, with D unclear. Per the germline V gene, CDR1 is GTSNPN and CDR2 is SVGIG (reference sequence). The CDR3 has 10 residues. CDR3 protein: CIVRTYEQYF. CDR3 nucleotide sequence: TGTATAGTGAGAACCTACGAGCAGTACTTC.

This clonotype was counted ten times or more. The V gene is TRBV27, the J gene TRBJ1-2; D is possibly TRBD1 (6 bases). Trimming shortened V by 5 bases and J by 2 bases, and 12 bases separated the two germline ends. This CDR3 is built from 14 residues. Germline values: CDR1 MNHEY, CDR2 SMNVEV (reference sequence). CDR3 bases: TGTGCCAGCAGTACCCTCGGGACAAACTATGGCTACACCTTC. Translated, it gives CASSTLGTNYGYTF.

This clonotype was picked up a small number of times. This chain connects TRBV7-2 to TRBJ2-1; D unresolved. V lost 0 bases and J lost 9, with 9 bases in between. Germline V gene sequence: CDR1 SGHTA, CDR2 FQGNSA. CDR3 length: 13 residues. The CDR3 DNA reads TGTGCCAGCAGCTTAGCGCACCCCGTTGAGCAGTTCTTC. It yields the protein CASSLAHPVEQFF.

J is TRBJ1-1 and V is TRBV7-2; 8 nucleotides match TRBD1. The J segment lost 2 bases and the V segment lost 4 bases, leaving 12 bases of the junction unmatched. The CDR3 length is 17 residues. CDR1 and CDR2 from the germline V gene are SGHTA and FQGNSA. The CDR3 loop is CASSYRRTGKGNTEAFF. The CDR3 DNA sequence: TGTGCCAGCAGCTATCGTCGGACAGGGAAGGGAAACACTGAAGCTTTCTTT.

This chain uses TRBV30 with TRBJ2-1, with D possibly TRBD1 on 5 matching bases. The CDR3 covers 16 residues. Germline CDR1 and CDR2: GTSNPN and SVGIG (reference sequence). V lost 0 bases, J lost 12 bases, and 24 bases lay in between. The CDR3 region has the DNA TGTGCCTGGAGTGTTCTACACACAGGAGAACAAACCCTGCAGTTCTTC. Amino acids: CAWSVLHTGEQTLQFF.

This clonotype was detected only a few times. This chain connects TRBV10-3 to TRBJ1-2; no clear D gene. V gave up 0 bases and J gave up 8 bases, with 10 bases separating them. Per germline, CDR1 ENHRY and CDR2 SYGVKD. The CDR3 totals 13 residues. CDR3 sequence (DNA): TGTGCCATCAGTGAGTCTGGGTTGGGAGGCTACACCTTC. This gives the protein CAISESGLGGYTF.